Listed below are T cell receptor beta chains from one sample, sequenced in a study of shared clonotypes between healthy human individuals. Profiled with immunoSEQ multiplex PCR; TCRdb holds only in-frame clones, not every one. Here the sample spans 2 million to 3 million clones, approximately 94% being singletons. The sample was naive CD4+ T cells sorted from blood. These receptors were obtained from a man between 18 and 35 years old in good health. The CDR3 runs from the conserved cysteine through the conserved F or W. The D gene is left open where the match is weak. Rows may omit the clone size; those that give it use once, few, many or a size class.

v_call: TRBV4-1; clone_size: -; j_call: TRBJ1-4; d_call: -; cdr3_aa: CASSRSRDFGNEKLFF; cdr3_nt: TGCGCCAGCAGCCGATCCAGGGATTTTGGTAATGAAAAACTGTTTTTT
v_call: TRBV5-1; clone_size: -; j_call: TRBJ2-2; d_call: -; cdr3_aa: CASSLVGGITGELFF; cdr3_nt: TGCGCCAGCAGCTTGGTAGGGGGTATCACCGGGGAGCTGTTTTTT
v_call: TRBV4-1; clone_size: -; j_call: TRBJ1-1; d_call: -; cdr3_aa: CASSLNAGAEAFF; cdr3_nt: TGCGCCAGCAGCCTCAACGCGGGGGCTGAAGCTTTCTTT
v_call: TRBV6-5; clone_size: -; j_call: TRBJ2-1; d_call: -; cdr3_aa: CASSYGRLEQFF; cdr3_nt: TGTGCCAGCAGTTACGGCCGCCTGGAGCAGTTCTTC
v_call: TRBV18; clone_size: -; j_call: TRBJ1-1; d_call: -; cdr3_aa: CAVAGNTEAFF; cdr3_nt: TGTGCCGTGGCGGGGAACACTGAAGCTTTCTTT
v_call: TRBV2; clone_size: -; j_call: TRBJ1-2; d_call: -; cdr3_aa: CASIVGQNYGYTF; cdr3_nt: TGTGCCAGCATTGTTGGGCAAAACTATGGCTACACCTTC
v_call: TRBV5-1; clone_size: -; j_call: TRBJ1-1; d_call: TRBD1; cdr3_aa: CASSFPQGAGTEAFF; cdr3_nt: TGCGCCAGCAGCTTCCCACAGGGGGCCGGTACTGAAGCTTTCTTT
v_call: TRBV6-5; clone_size: -; j_call: TRBJ1-6; d_call: -; cdr3_aa: CASSYTGYNSPLHF; cdr3_nt: TGTGCCAGCAGTTATACAGGTTATAATTCACCCCTCCACTTT
v_call: TRBV5-1; clone_size: -; j_call: TRBJ2-3; d_call: -; cdr3_aa: CASSLEGGEDTQYF; cdr3_nt: TGCGCCAGCAGCTTGGAGGGCGGGGAGGATACGCAGTATTTT
v_call: TRBV28; clone_size: once; j_call: TRBJ2-7; d_call: TRBD1; cdr3_aa: CASSLPRQGLEGEQYF; cdr3_nt: TGTGCCAGCAGTTTACCCCGACAGGGGCTGGAGGGGGAGCAGTACTTC
v_call: TRBV10-3; clone_size: -; j_call: TRBJ1-5; d_call: -; cdr3_aa: CAISDRHSNQPQHF; cdr3_nt: TGTGCCATCAGCGACCGTCATAGCAATCAGCCCCAGCATTTT
v_call: TRBV6-6; clone_size: -; j_call: TRBJ2-7; d_call: -; cdr3_aa: CASSSPLRQGNYEQYF; cdr3_nt: TGTGCCAGCAGCTCACCGCTTCGCCAGGGGAACTACGAGCAGTACTTC
v_call: TRBV28; clone_size: -; j_call: TRBJ1-1; d_call: TRBD1; cdr3_aa: CASSPAPGTGDTEAFF; cdr3_nt: TGTGCCAGCAGTCCCGCCCCCGGGACAGGGGACACTGAAGCTTTCTTT
v_call: TRBV11-3; clone_size: -; j_call: TRBJ2-2; d_call: TRBD1; cdr3_aa: CASSQTGDGGELFF; cdr3_nt: TGTGCCAGCAGCCAAACAGGGGACGGCGGGGAGCTGTTTTTT
v_call: TRBV9; clone_size: -; j_call: TRBJ1-5; d_call: -; cdr3_aa: CASSVGGASNQPQHF; cdr3_nt: TGTGCCAGCAGCGTAGGCGGGGCCAGCAATCAGCCCCAGCATTTT
v_call: TRBV9; clone_size: -; j_call: TRBJ2-5; d_call: -; cdr3_aa: CASSTSPGPKRETQYF; cdr3_nt: TGTGCCAGCAGCACCTCCCCGGGACCTAAACGGGAGACCCAGTACTTC
v_call: TRBV4-1; clone_size: -; j_call: TRBJ2-3; d_call: -; cdr3_aa: CASSTGSTDTQYF; cdr3_nt: TGCGCCAGCAGCACCGGGAGCACAGATACGCAGTATTTT
v_call: TRBV2; clone_size: -; j_call: TRBJ2-5; d_call: -; cdr3_aa: CASREQETQYF; cdr3_nt: TGTGCCAGCCGCGAACAGGAGACCCAGTACTTC